This entry lists 2 T cell receptor beta chains sequenced from one sample in a study of CD8+ T cells in alopecia areata. Isolated RNA was reverse transcribed into cDNA used as the sequencing template. Method: immunoSEQ multiplex PCR; TCRdb's copy keeps in-frame clones and lacks some. The sample contains under 75,000 clones, around half of which appear only once. The material was CD8+ T cells sorted from blood, obtained at week 0. Every receptor here comes from a human donor with alopecia areata.

By sample share, this clone is medium-sized. The chain joins TRBV14 to TRBJ2-5, with D maybe TRBD2 (5 bases). The CDR3 is 12 residues long. The V end was cut by 5 bases, the J end by 7 bases, with 11 bases between. From germline, CDR1 is SGHDN and CDR2 FVKESK. In DNA, the CDR3 is TGTGCCAGCAGCTTTGGGAGCGGGACCCAGTACTTC. Protein product: CASSFGSGTQYF.

This clone was seen a few times. This chain links TRBV7-9 with TRBJ2-7, with 7 nucleotides matching TRBD1. Germline CDR1 SEHNR, CDR2 FQNEAQ (reference sequence). This CDR3 contains 14 residues. The J segment lost 4 bases and the V segment lost 1 base, leaving 4 bases of the junction unmatched. DNA of the CDR3: TGTGCCAGCAGCTTAGATCTACAGGGGTACGAGCAGTACTTC. Protein sequence: CASSLDLQGYEQYF.